This TCR beta chain stems from a study of monozygotic twins with inflammatory bowel disease. Study-wide points: The data gave no support to a single strong IBD-associated signal or clonotype.

A note on this clonotype: Its antigen is unidentified.

Two rounds of nested PCR, of around 16 and 10 cycles, were run on TCRalpha and TCRbeta cDNA. One entry per CDR3 protein, without DNA, is what TCRdb gives after re-calling the 5' RACE reads. The repertoire table contains 310,000 or so distinct CDR3 sequences. Each donor gave 2.5 to 3 ml of peripheral blood. The length of the CDR3 is 15 residues. Germline values: CDR1 MNHEY, CDR2 SVGEGT. This TCR was recovered from a human donor with ulcerative colitis or Crohn's disease, or a healthy co-twin of an affected twin (not recorded which). Sequencing was performed on blood. V and J are TRBV6-2 or TRBV6-3 and TRBJ2-7; TCRdb's D call of TRBD2 is untestable without DNA. Here the CDR3 reads CASRDLHRWGSEQYF.